Listed below are T cell receptor beta chains from one sample, sequenced in a study of Tregs in tolerant kidney transplant recipients. TCRdb's table, derived via immunoSEQ multiplex PCR, lists solely in-frame clones and lacks some. This table holds some 21,000 clones, more than 65% found once. The sample was CD8+ T cells from blood (PBMCs), taken 6 months after the transplant. The receptors originated from a human patient who received a combined kidney and bone marrow transplant. Some of these T cells may belong to the graft donor. Each CDR3 is given with its conserved first and last residue. Each record gives: clone size, D gene, V gene, J gene, CDR3 DNA, CDR3 protein. The D gene is left open where the match is weak. Size values are once, few and many counts, or a class for expanded clones, and some rows have none.

>once|-|TRBV13|TRBJ1-6
TGTGCCAGCAGCTTTTTAAATTCCCCCCTCCACTTT
CASSFLNSPLHF
>-|-|TRBV27|TRBJ2-3
TGTGCCAGCAGTACCTGGGAGGACACAGATACGCAGTATTTT
CASSTWEDTDTQYF
>-|TRBD2|TRBV27|TRBJ2-1
TGTGCCAGCAGTTTTGTGCCTAGCGGGGACAATGAGCAGTTCTTC
CASSFVPSGDNEQFF
>once|TRBD2|TRBV9|TRBJ2-2
TGTGCCAGCAGCATGCCAAGCGGGGGTCTCACCGGGGAGCTGTTTTTT
CASSMPSGGLTGELFF
>-|-|TRBV9|TRBJ1-1
TGTGCCAGCAGCGTCGGGGAGAACACTGAAGCTTTCTTT
CASSVGENTEAFF
>-|TRBD1|TRBV19|TRBJ2-7
TGTGCCAGTAGTATGAGACAGGGCTACGAGCAGTACTTC
CASSMRQGYEQYF
>-|TRBD2|TRBV9|TRBJ2-1
TGTGCCAGCAGCGTAGTAGGCGGGGGGGCCCCGTACAATGAGCAGTTCTTC
CASSVVGGGAPYNEQFF
>-|-|TRBV10-1|TRBJ2-1
TGCGCCAGCATAGAAAGCGACCGCTACAATGAGCAGTTCTTC
CASIESDRYNEQFF
>-|TRBD1|TRBV19|TRBJ2-1
TGTGCCAGTAGTATAGCGGGACAGGGGGCCTACAATGAGCAGTTCTTC
CASSIAGQGAYNEQFF
>-|-|TRBV14|TRBJ2-2
TGTGCCAGCAGCCAAGATCTATCCGGGGAGCTGTTTTTT
CASSQDLSGELFF
>once|TRBD2|TRBV13|TRBJ2-1
TGTGCCAGCAGCCTCGGCGGGAGTAAGAACAATGAGCAGTTCTTC
CASSLGGSKNNEQFF
>-|-|TRBV30|TRBJ2-2
TGTGCCTGGAGTGTTATGGCCACCGGGGAGCTGTTTTTT
CAWSVMATGELFF
>-|-|TRBV6-5|TRBJ1-2
TGTGCCAGCAGTGGTTCGAGAGGTCAGTCCATCGGCTACACCTTC
CASSGSRGQSIGYTF
>-|TRBD1|TRBV19|TRBJ1-1
TGTGCCAGTAGCAAGGGACAGGTGGGGTGGGACACTGAAGCTTTCTTT
CASSKGQVGWDTEAFF
>-|TRBD2|TRBV4-2|TRBJ2-7
TGTGCCAGCAGCCAAGTTCCGGGGGGGCCCGGCTCCTACGAGCAGTACTTC
CASSQVPGGPGSYEQYF
>few|TRBD1|TRBV7-3|TRBJ1-2
TGTGCCAGCAGCTTGGACCAGGGGGCTGGGGGCTACACCTTC
CASSLDQGAGGYTF
>-|TRBD2|TRBV19|TRBJ2-7
TGTGCCAGTAGTATAGAAGGACTAGCGGGTTCCTACGAGCAGTACTTC
CASSIEGLAGSYEQYF
>-|TRBD2|TRBV7-9|TRBJ2-5
TGTGCCAGCAGCTTCCCTCGACTAGCGGTTGAGACCCAGTACTTC
CASSFPRLAVETQYF
>-|TRBD2|TRBV7-6|TRBJ2-7
TGTGCCAGCAGCGGACCGGGACTAGTTGGTTACGAGCAGTACTTC
CASSGPGLVGYEQYF
>-|-|TRBV7-8|TRBJ2-7
TGTGCCAGCAGCTTAGTAGGAGGGTGGTCCTACGAGCAGTACTTC
CASSLVGGWSYEQYF
>-|-|TRBV6-1|TRBJ2-7
TGTGCCAGCAGTGTTTTTCCGGTGACTTACGAGCAGTACTTC
CASSVFPVTYEQYF
>-|TRBD2|TRBV7-6|TRBJ2-2
TGTGCCAGCAGCTTAGTTGGGTTGACTAAGCGGGAGGGCCTAAGAACCGGGGAGCTGTTTTTT
CASSLVGLTKREGLRTGELFF
>-|TRBD1|TRBV7-8|TRBJ1-1
TGTGCCAGCAGCTTAGCGCGGACAGGTCGAAACACTGAAGCTTTCTTT
CASSLARTGRNTEAFF
>-|-|TRBV19|TRBJ1-5
TGTGCCAGTAGTATAGTAGGGGACTACAGCAATCAGCCCCAGCATTTT
CASSIVGDYSNQPQHF
>-|TRBD1|TRBV9|TRBJ2-7
TGTGCCAGCAGCATATCCGGGACAGGGGATTTCTACGAGCAGTACTTC
CASSISGTGDFYEQYF
>-|-|TRBV9|TRBJ2-2
TGTGCCAGCAGCGTACCCGAATTTGGGCCGAACACCGGGGAGCTGTTTTTT
CASSVPEFGPNTGELFF
>-|TRBD1|TRBV19|TRBJ2-1
TGTGCCAGTAGTATTTGGGGGGTTGGGACAGGGGGCAATGAGCAGTTCTTC
CASSIWGVGTGGNEQFF
>-|TRBD1|TRBV28|TRBJ2-1
TGTGCCAGCAGGGGACAGGGTGCGGAGCGGGGCTCCTACAATGAGCAGTTCTTC
CASRGQGAERGSYNEQFF
>few|TRBD1|TRBV6-1|TRBJ1-6
TGTGCCAGCAGTTCGGACAGGGGGCTATCACCCCTCCACTTT
CASSSDRGLSPLHF
>-|TRBD2|TRBV4-3|TRBJ2-2
TGCGCCAGCAGCCAAGACCTACGGGGGAGGGTCGGGGAGCTGTTTTTT
CASSQDLRGRVGELFF
>-|-|TRBV7-2|TRBJ2-1
TGTGCCAGCAGCTTACTGGAGGCCCGGGGTGGTAATGAGCAGTTCTTC
CASSLLEARGGNEQFF
>-|-|TRBV7-6|TRBJ1-4
TGTGCCAGCAGCTTAACGACAGGTCCAAATGAAAAGCTAGTTTTT
CASSLTTGPNEKLVF
>-|TRBD2|TRBV6-5|TRBJ2-7
TGTGCCAGCAGTTACTCGGCTGGACTAGCAGACTACGAGCAGTACTTC
CASSYSAGLADYEQYF
>once|-|TRBV11-3|TRBJ2-7
TGTGCCAGCAGCTTAACCTCAGGTGCCTGGGAGCAGTACTTC
CASSLTSGAWEQYF
>-|-|TRBV9|TRBJ1-3
TGTGCCAGCAGCGTCGACAGGGGAAACACCATATATTTT
CASSVDRGNTIYF
>few|-|TRBV6-5|TRBJ2-7
TGTGCCAGCAGTTCTACTCTAACCTACGAGCAGTACTTC
CASSSTLTYEQYF
>-|TRBD1|TRBV7-2|TRBJ2-7
TGTGCCAGCAGCTTAGGACAGGGCCTAAGTGAGCAGTACTTC
CASSLGQGLSEQYF
>-|-|TRBV7-3|TRBJ1-1
TGTGCCAGCAGCCCAGGGGTAGGAACTGAAGCTTTCTTT
CASSPGVGTEAFF
>-|TRBD1|TRBV11-3|TRBJ2-2
TGTGCCAGCAGCTTAGATGAACAGGGGGAAAGGGCCGGGGAGCTGTTTTTT
CASSLDEQGERAGELFF
>-|-|TRBV6-1|TRBJ1-1
TGTGCCAGCCGGGCGACAGAGTTCACTGAAGCTTTCTTT
CASRATEFTEAFF
>-|-|TRBV5-1|TRBJ2-1
TGCGCCAGCAGCTTGGGCCGTCTCGCGGGGTACGATGAGCAGTTCTTC
CASSLGRLAGYDEQFF
>-|TRBD2|TRBV28|TRBJ2-1
TGTGCCTCAGCGGGGGCTAGCGGATACAATGAGCAGTTCTTC
CASAGASGYNEQFF
>once|TRBD1|TRBV19|TRBJ1-2
TGTGCCAGTAGTATCGGACAGGTCTATGGCTACACCTTC
CASSIGQVYGYTF
>-|-|TRBV9|TRBJ2-3
TGTGCCAGCAGCGTAGAATCCCTAGGGAGTACAGATACGCAGTATTTT
CASSVESLGSTDTQYF
>-|-|TRBV29-1|TRBJ2-7
TGCAGCGTGACGGGGGACGAGCAGTACTTC
CSVTGDEQYF